What follows are 30 T cell receptor beta chains derived from one specimen sequenced in a study of T cell repertoires in cytomegalovirus infection. No antigen is known for these receptors. A single record per CDR3 protein comes from TCRdb applying MiXCR to the reads. The sample shows 300,000 to 400,000 distinct CDR3 sequences, 25% to 30% of them seen only once. The input for sequencing was cultured PBMCs, taken from culture after CMV antigen stimulation. These receptors were collected from a human donor in good health (CMV status not recorded). Some clones in this sample may be carry-over from other donors' samples.

Ten or more counts support this clonotype. V and J are TRBV5-1 and TRBJ2-1, with a possible D match to TRBD2 (6 bases). This CDR3 contains 14 residues. Trimming removed 4 bases from V and 9 bases from J, with 17 bases in between. Germline V lookup: CDR1 SGHRS, CDR2 YFSETQ. The CDR3 sequence: CASSPKLAKLEQFF. CDR3 nucleotide sequence: TGCGCCAGCAGCCCGAAACTAGCTAAACTTGAGCAGTTCTTC.

Only a few counts were recorded for this clonotype. The V call is TRBV19, the J call TRBJ2-1, with D perhaps matching TRBD2 (6 bases). CDR1 and CDR2 from the germline V gene are LNHDA and SQIVND (reference sequence). Trimming removed 4 bases at V and 0 bases at J, with 13 bases between. This CDR3 comprises 16 residues. Written as DNA, the CDR3 is TGTGCCAGTAGTAGGCGGGACGGAAGCTCCTACAATGAGCAGTTCTTC. Encoded protein: CASSRRDGSSYNEQFF.

This clonotype has more than one count but fewer than ten. The CDR3 sequence is CASSAQGAYGELFF. The CDR3 coding sequence is TGTGCCAGCAGTGCCCAGGGAGCATACGGGGAGCTGTTTTTT. This rearrangement joins TRBV25-1 to TRBJ2-2; either TRBD1 or TRBD2 may fit D (5 bases each). The CDR3 loop spans 14 amino acids. CDR1 MGHDK and CDR2 SYGVNS come from the germline V gene. Trimming took off 4 bases at V and 7 bases at J, with 13 bases between the two ends.

This chain joins TRBV30 and TRBJ2-2; D remains unclear. V lost 0 bases to trimming and J lost 2 bases, with 7 bases between them. Per germline, CDR1 GTSNPN and CDR2 SVGIG (reference sequence). The CDR3 has 14 residues. CDR3 sequence (DNA): TGTGCCTGGAGTGTGAACATAAACACCGGGGAGCTGTTTTTT. Translated, it gives CAWSVNINTGELFF.

This clonotype was observed a few times. The rearrangement joins TRBV7-9 to TRBJ2-1; TRBD1 matches at 7 bases. CDR1 is SEHNR, CDR2 FQNEAQ, per germline (reference sequence). V dropped 5 bases and J dropped 0; count of bases not matched to a gene: 4. The CDR3 extends over 15 amino acids. The CDR3 spells CASSTGQSSYNEQFF. The DNA for the CDR3 is TGTGCCAGCAGCACGGGACAGAGCTCCTACAATGAGCAGTTCTTC. Complete variable domain (other parts from reference TRBV7-9 and TRBJ2-1): DTGVSQNPRHKITKRGQNVTFRCDPISEHNRLYWYRQTLGQGPEFLTYFQNEAQLEKSRLLSDRFSAERPKGSFSTLEIQRTEQGDSAMYLCASSTGQSSYNEQFFGPGTRLTVL.

There are a few counts of this clonotype. The genes are TRBV28 and TRBJ1-1, with TRBD1 matching over 8 bases. Per germline, CDR1 MDHEN and CDR2 SYDVKM. This CDR3 region has 14 residues. V trimming: 5 bases; J trimming: 5 bases; junction bases outside the gene matches: 7. CDR3 in DNA: TGTGCCAGCAGTCAATTGACAGGGGTAACTGAAGCTTTCTTT. It specifies CASSQLTGVTEAFF. Full variable domain (outside the CDR3, taken from reference TRBV28 and TRBJ1-1): DVKVTQSSRYLVKRTGEKVFLECVQDMDHENMFWYRQDPGLGLRLIYFSYDVKMKEKGDIPEGYSVSREKKERFSLILESASTNQTSMYLCASSQLTGVTEAFFGQGTRLTVV.

The chain carries TRBV6-5 and TRBJ2-1, with a possible D match to TRBD2 (5 bases). Germline CDR1 is MNHEY and CDR2 is SVGAGI. The V end lost 0 bases, the J end lost 6 bases, and 12 bases lay between the germline ends. The CDR3 spans 15 residues. The CDR3 DNA follows: TGTGCCAGCAGTTACTCGAGGACTCCCTTCAATGAGCAGTTCTTC. This sequence encodes CASSYSRTPFNEQFF.

V gene TRBV6-2 or TRBV6-3 combines with J gene TRBJ2-3; D remains unclear. The length of the CDR3 is 13 residues. Per the germline V gene, CDR1 is MNHEY and CDR2 is SVGEGT. V was shortened by 6 bases and J by 1 base, with 8 bases between the two germline ends. The CDR3 sequence: CASSYRGTDTQYF. The CDR3 DNA is TGTGCCAGCAGCTACAGAGGCACAGATACGCAGTATTTT.

The V and J genes are TRBV6-5 and TRBJ2-5, with unresolved D. The CDR3 runs 12 residues. Trimming pared 10 bases from V and 1 base from J, leaving 10 bases between. Germline CDR1 reads MNHEY; CDR2 reads SVGAGI. The CDR3 bases are TGTGCCACCAGAAAGTCCCAAGAGACCCAGTACTTC. Protein sequence: CATRKSQETQYF.

This clonotype was observed a handful of times. The chain combines TRBV6-1 with TRBJ2-7, with 14 bases aligning to TRBD2. The CDR3 is made up of 16 amino acids. Germline trimming cut 3 bases from V and 2 bases from J; bases unmatched to any gene: 3. Germline V gene lookup returns CDR1 MNHNS and CDR2 SASEGT. The CDR3 spells CASSDAGLAGAYEQYF. Written as DNA, the CDR3 is TGTGCCAGCAGTGATGCGGGACTAGCGGGAGCCTACGAGCAGTACTTC.

V and J are TRBV4-1 and TRBJ2-2; 7 bases line up with TRBD1. Per germline, CDR1 MGHRA and CDR2 YSYEKL. V trimming: 0 bases; J trimming: 0 bases; junction bases outside the gene matches: 1. The CDR3 has 16 amino acids. The CDR3 DNA sequence: TGCGCCAGCAGCCAAGAGGGGACAGCGAACACCGGGGAGCTGTTTTTT. This codes for CASSQEGTANTGELFF.

This clonotype was recorded a few times. The V call is TRBV5-1, the J call TRBJ1-1; TRBD1 might be the D (5 bases). The CDR3 has 16 residues. Germline CDR1 reads SGHRS; CDR2 reads YFSETQ. Trimming removed 0 bases at V and 8 bases at J, with 20 bases between. The CDR3 here is CASSLDLTGQGSEAFF. The CDR3, as DNA: TGCGCCAGCAGCTTGGACCTAACGGGGCAGGGCTCGGAAGCTTTCTTT. The full variable domain, with the rest looked up from reference TRBV5-1 and TRBJ1-1, is KAGVTQTPRYLIKTRGQQVTLSCSPISGHRSVSWYQQTPGQGLQFLFEYFSETQRNKGNFPGRFSGRQFSNSRSEMNVSTLELGDSALYLCASSLDLTGQGSEAFFGQGTRLTVV.

This clonotype was seen more than once but under ten times. V and J are TRBV7-6 and TRBJ1-1, with D possibly matching TRBD1 (5 bases). The CDR3 consists of 15 residues. With 4 bases removed from V and 8 bases from J, the gap between germline ends came to 20 bases. CDR1 is SGHVS, CDR2 FNYEAQ, per germline. Here the CDR3 DNA reads TGTGCCAGCAGCTCCGGGGGGTCCTTGATATCCGAAGCTTTCTTT. Its protein product is CASSSGGSLISEAFF.

This clonotype has a count of ten or more. The J gene is TRBJ1-2, the V gene TRBV6-1; 7 bases fit TRBD1. The CDR3 extends over 15 amino acids. Germline lookup yields CDR1 MNHNS and CDR2 SASEGT. V lost 6 bases and J lost 0; bases outside the gene matches: 7. DNA of the CDR3: TGTGCCAGCAGCGCGCGGGACAGAGCTAACTATGGCTACACCTTC. The encoded protein is CASSARDRANYGYTF.

The chain joins TRBV7-2 to TRBJ1-1; the D gene is possibly TRBD1 (5 bases). The germline gives CDR1 SGHTA, CDR2 FQGNSA. Trimming left V 1 base short and J 0 bases short, with 9 bases between. The CDR3 loop spans 15 amino acids. The CDR3 region is CASSLEGLMNTEAFF. The CDR3 region has the DNA TGTGCCAGCAGCTTAGAGGGACTCATGAACACTGAAGCTTTCTTT.

This clonotype came up many times. CDR3 in DNA: TGTGCCAGCAGTTTTGGAGGGGCCCAGCCCCAGCATTTT. It is translated as CASSFGGAQPQHF. The chain links TRBV27 to TRBJ1-5; TRBD1 is a possible D gene (5 bases). Germline V gives CDR1 MNHEY, CDR2 SMNVEV (reference sequence). This CDR3 is 13 amino acids long. V was shortened by 3 bases and J by 7 bases, with 10 bases between the two germline ends.

Ten or more counts support this clonotype. This chain links TRBV7-2 with TRBJ2-1, with D possibly TRBD1 on 5 matching bases. The V gene's germline CDR1 is SGHTA and CDR2 FQGNSA. V dropped 2 bases and J dropped 7 bases, with 12 bases sitting between them. The CDR3 length is 14 residues. The CDR3 spells CASSLRQPGNEQFF. The CDR3 region has the DNA TGTGCCAGCAGCTTAAGACAGCCCGGGAATGAGCAGTTCTTC.

Notes on this clonotype: This sequence may be a read error, since a much larger clone differs from it by one base. CDR3 sequence (DNA): TGTGCCGGCAGCGGAGGACAAACCACTGAAGCTTTCTTT. This gives the protein CAGSGGQTTEAFF. The chain links TRBV7-6 to TRBJ1-1; a weak D match, TRBD1 (5 bases). From germline, CDR1 is SGHVS and CDR2 FNYEAQ. This CDR3 comprises 13 residues.

There are many counts of this clonotype. The chain recombines TRBV30 with TRBJ2-7, with TRBD1 as a possible D gene (6 bases). The V and J ends lost 0 bases and 0 bases respectively, with 12 bases between them. Germline V lookup: CDR1 GTSNPN, CDR2 SVGIG (reference sequence). The CDR3 loop spans 15 amino acids. The CDR3 protein is CAWSVGGVSSYEQYF. CDR3 bases: TGTGCCTGGAGTGTAGGGGGTGTGAGCTCCTACGAGCAGTACTTC.

The chain carries TRBV4-2 and TRBJ2-5; D gene ambiguous. Trimming pared 1 base from V and 5 bases from J, leaving 8 bases between. Germline CDR1 and CDR2: LGHNA and YNFKEQ. This CDR3 spans 13 amino acids. Here the CDR3 reads CASSQAFRETQYF. DNA for the CDR3: TGTGCCAGCAGCCAAGCCTTTAGGGAGACCCAGTACTTC.

J is TRBJ2-7 and V is TRBV28, with 10 bases matching TRBD1. V lost 6 bases and J lost 6; bases outside the gene matches: 11. Germline assignment: CDR1 MDHEN and CDR2 SYDVKM. This CDR3 is 15 amino acids long. The CDR3 coding sequence is TGTGCCAGCAGCTACCCCGAGACAGGGGGCGGCGAGCAGTACTTC. Its protein product is CASSYPETGGGEQYF.

The chain joins TRBV7-6 to TRBJ2-2, with 8 bases aligning to TRBD1. V trimming: 5 bases; J trimming: 7 bases; junction bases outside the gene matches: 9. The length of the CDR3 is 15 residues. Germline CDR1 reads SGHVS; CDR2 reads FNYEAQ. The CDR3 region has the DNA TGTGCCAGCAGCCCTACGGCAGGGGGCTTCGGGGAGCTGTTTTTT. It translates to CASSPTAGGFGELFF.

The CDR3 here is CASSFLFGGRVGTDTQYF. The CDR3 nucleotides are TGTGCCAGCAGTTTCCTTTTCGGCGGGAGAGTCGGCACAGATACGCAGTATTTT. The V and J genes are TRBV27 and TRBJ2-3; 7 nucleotides agree with TRBD2. This CDR3 has 18 amino acids. Germline V lookup: CDR1 MNHEY, CDR2 SMNVEV (reference sequence). With 3 bases clipped from V and 1 base from J, the junction kept 13 bases outside the gene matches.

The V call is TRBV12-3 or TRBV12-4, the J call TRBJ1-3; possible D gene TRBD1, 6 bases. Trimming cost V 7 bases and J 1 base, with 11 bases left between them. There are 14 residues in the CDR3. CDR3 sequence reads: CASTGGASGNTIYF. CDR3 sequence (DNA): TGTGCCAGCACTGGGGGGGCATCTGGAAACACCATATATTTT.

This clonotype was seen a handful of times. The J gene is TRBJ2-1, the V gene TRBV27; 13 bases agree with TRBD2. Germline CDR1 reads MNHEY; CDR2 reads SMNVEV (reference sequence). Trimming at V came to 10 bases and at J to 8 bases, leaving 11 bases not matched to a gene. The CDR3 is made up of 15 amino acids. CDR3 loop: CAISAWTSGGHEQFF. The CDR3 coding sequence is TGTGCCATCTCAGCCTGGACTAGCGGGGGACATGAGCAGTTCTTC.

In this sample, this clonotype turned up a few times. The V call is TRBV7-9, the J call TRBJ1-5; TRBD1 matches 7 bases. Trimming cost V 2 bases and J 0 bases; bases outside gene matches: 4. CDR1 and CDR2 from the germline V gene are SEHNR and FQNEAQ (reference sequence). This CDR3 is 16 amino acids long. In DNA, the CDR3 is TGTGCCAGCAGCTTACAGACAGGGATTAGCAATCAGCCCCAGCATTTT. This gives the protein CASSLQTGISNQPQHF.

This clonotype was seen ten or more times. The genes are TRBV15 and TRBJ1-2, with D unclear. V was clipped by 5 bases and J by 4 bases, with 14 bases between them. This CDR3 has 14 residues. Germline values: CDR1 LNHNV, CDR2 YYDKDF (reference sequence). CDR3 amino acids: CATSGGGGLYGYTF. The CDR3 DNA follows: TGTGCCACCAGCGGCGGTGGCGGGCTCTATGGCTACACCTTC. Drawing the rest from reference TRBV15 and TRBJ1-2, the complete variable domain is DAMVIQNPRYQVTQFGKPVTLSCSQTLNHNVMYWYQQKSSQAPKLLFHYYDKDFNNEADTPDNFQSRRPNTSFCFLDIRSPGLGDTAMYLCATSGGGGLYGYTFGSGTRLTVV.

The chain combines TRBV5-1 with TRBJ1-6; 7 bases are shared with TRBD1. After removal of 4 bases from V and 5 bases from J, the junction contained 3 bases not matched to a gene. Per germline, CDR1 SGHRS and CDR2 YFSETQ. The CDR3 is 14 residues long. This CDR3 reads CASSATGDNSPLHF. The DNA for the CDR3 is TGCGCCAGCAGCGCAACAGGGGATAATTCACCCCTCCACTTT.

This clonotype was picked up a small number of times. The chain carries TRBV7-3 and TRBJ2-5, with 9 bases aligning to TRBD2. This CDR3 comprises 15 residues. Germline V gene lookup returns CDR1 SGHTA and CDR2 FQGTGA. The J segment lost 1 base and the V segment lost 4 bases, leaving 4 bases of the junction unmatched. The CDR3 loop is CASSWGSGSQETQYF. The CDR3 DNA follows: TGTGCCAGCAGCTGGGGTAGCGGGAGCCAAGAGACCCAGTACTTC.

The chain carries TRBV6-5 and TRBJ1-1; 7 nucleotides agree with TRBD1. The ends lost 8 bases at V and 6 bases at J; junction bases unmatched: 9. This CDR3 contains 13 residues. Germline V gene data show CDR1 as MNHEY and CDR2 as SVGAGI. CDR3 DNA: TGTGCCAGCCTCGACAGGGTAATCGCTGAAGCTTTCTTT. Protein: CASLDRVIAEAFF.